There are a few counts of the clone carrying this T cell receptor beta chain. This CDR3 spans 12 amino acids. CDR1 SGHDN and CDR2 FVKESK come from the germline V gene. V was shortened by 4 bases and J by 5 bases, with 5 bases between the two germline ends. The protocol was immunoSEQ multiplex PCR, while the TCRdb copy is restricted to in-frame clones and leaves out a portion. Among 75,000 to 100,000 clones listed, just over 90% were seen once. This specimen belongs to a study of technical replicates of blood from several donors. The sequencing input was T cells isolated from PBMCs. The TCR was taken from a human donor in good health. V and J are TRBV14 and TRBJ2-2; D call uncertain. The CDR3 reads CASSLLTGELFF. In DNA form, the CDR3 reads TGTGCCAGCAGCCTTCTTACCGGGGAGCTGTTTTTT.